Below, 27 T cell receptor beta chains from the same sample are listed, as sequenced in a study of regulatory T cells in long-lasting Graves disease. Assembly of TCR beta libraries relied on iRepertoire HTBI primers together with Arm-PCR of CDR3 regions. TCRdb fed the multiplex PCR reads into MiXCR, producing one record per CDR3 protein. The repertoire consists of around 250,000 distinct CDR3 sequences, with under 20% occurring once and the leading ten covering around 15%. This sample's time point: newly diagnosed GD, antithyroid drugs for less than 3 months. PBMC RNA was the source of the TCR library. Another study also made use of these data, one on T cells in Graves' hyperthyroidism and ophthalmopathy.

The starting material was peripheral blood mononuclear cells (PBMCs), obtained at new diagnosis, from a patient treated with antithyroid drugs. These receptor sequences come from a woman between 25 and 40 years old with Graves disease.

The gene calls are TRBV7-8 and TRBJ1-4; no definite D call. V was cut by 5 bases and J by 8 bases, with 21 bases left in between. CDR1 is SGHVS, CDR2 FQNEAQ, per germline. CDR3 size: 16 residues. CDR3 DNA: TGTGCCAGCAGCCTACCAAGGAGCCGACGGGAGGAAAAACTGTTTTTT. Translation gives CASSLPRSRREEKLFF.

This clonotype was seen repeatedly, ten times or more. The J gene is TRBJ2-2, the V gene TRBV5-1; D call uncertain. Germline V gene lookup returns CDR1 SGHRS and CDR2 YFSETQ. The CDR3 totals 12 residues. With 2 bases removed from V and 8 bases from J, the gap between germline ends came to 7 bases. CDR3 protein: CASSFVSGELFF. As DNA, the CDR3 is TGCGCCAGCAGCTTCGTGAGTGGGGAGCTGTTTTTT. The whole variable domain, filled in from reference TRBV5-1 and TRBJ2-2, reads KAGVTQTPRYLIKTRGQQVTLSCSPISGHRSVSWYQQTPGQGLQFLFEYFSETQRNKGNFPGRFSGRQFSNSRSEMNVSTLELGDSALYLCASSFVSGELFFGEGSRLTVL.

As regards this clonotype: A much bigger clone sits one base away, suggesting this may be a read error. The chain is built from TRBV29-1 and TRBJ2-1, with unresolved D. The ends were cut back, 4 bases at V and 4 bases at J, with 11 bases in the middle. Germline assignment: CDR1 SQVTM and CDR2 ANQGSEA. The CDR3 has 13 amino acids. For the CDR3, the DNA is TGCAGCGTTGGACGGGCGATGTACAATGAGCAGTTCTTC. This codes for CSVGRAMYNEQFF.

This chain connects TRBV6-2 or TRBV6-3 to TRBJ1-3; D is undetermined. From germline, CDR1 is MNHEY and CDR2 SVGEGT. The germline V and J ends were trimmed by 8 bases and 4 bases, with 12 bases remaining between them. The CDR3 has 13 amino acids. In DNA form, the CDR3 reads TGTGCCAGCTTGTCCGTAGGAGGAAACACCATATATTTT. Translating gives CASLSVGGNTIYF.

The chain has TRBV9 and TRBJ2-6, with TRBD1 matching over 8 bases. Germline V gene lookup returns CDR1 SGDLS and CDR2 YYNGEE. The CDR3 has 17 amino acids. V shed 2 bases, J shed 2 bases, and the junction held 6 bases outside the gene matches. CDR3 bases: TGTGCCAGCAGCGTCGGACAGGGTGGGCCTGGGGCCAACGTCCTGACTTTC. Its protein product is CASSVGQGGPGANVLTF.

The rearrangement joins TRBV6-1 to TRBJ1-1; TRBD1 agrees at 9 bases. Germline V gene lookup returns CDR1 MNHNS and CDR2 SASEGT. After removal of 5 bases from V and 0 bases from J, the junction contained 7 bases not matched to a gene. The CDR3 contains 16 residues. CDR3 in amino acids: CASSQTGTGMNTEAFF. CDR3 sequence (DNA): TGTGCCAGCAGTCAAACCGGGACAGGGATGAACACTGAAGCTTTCTTT.

On this clonotype: Its ends do not fully match the called genes, so a read error is possible. V and J are TRBV6-5 and TRBJ2-3, with D possibly matching TRBD2 (6 bases). The CDR3 covers 13 residues. Germline assignment: CDR1 MNHEY and CDR2 SVGAGI. The chain's CDR3 is CAGSYAGRPVSFF. CDR3 bases: TGTGCCGGCAGTTACGCGGGACGGCCTGTGAGTTTCTTT.

This clonotype was seen many times. This chain connects TRBV11-2 to TRBJ1-1; D might be TRBD1 (5 bases). The CDR3 has 14 residues. CDR1 is SGHAT and CDR2 is FQNNGV in the germline V gene. V lost 0 bases to trimming and J lost 11 bases, with 16 bases between them. The CDR3 loop reads CASSLDLGRGAAFF. CDR3 DNA sequence: TGTGCCAGCAGCTTAGATCTGGGACGGGGAGCGGCTTTCTTT.

This clonotype came up many times. The J gene is TRBJ2-1, the V gene TRBV20-1; D remains unclear. CDR3 length equals 11 residues. Germline V CDR1 and CDR2: DFQATT, SNEGSKA (reference sequence). V lost 4 bases and J lost 5, with 6 bases in between. CDR3 DNA sequence: TGCAGTGCTATGCCCGACAATGAGCAGTTCTTC. This encodes CSAMPDNEQFF.

This clonotype occurred many times. The chain uses TRBV10-3 and TRBJ1-2; D uncertain. V was pared by 2 bases and J by 2 bases, with 9 bases between. The germline gives CDR1 ENHRY, CDR2 SYGVKD. This CDR3 contains 14 residues. CDR3 DNA: TGTGCCATCAGTGAGAGCGGACGGAACTATGGCTACACCTTC. It codes for CAISESGRNYGYTF.

Points on this clonotype: This clone may be a read error of a much larger clone one base away. The chain uses TRBV5-1 and TRBJ2-2; 10 nucleotides line up with TRBD1. CDR3 length: 16 residues. The V segment lost 2 bases and the J segment 4 bases; nucleotides outside the gene matches: 5. The germline V gene encodes CDR1 SGHRS and CDR2 YFSETQ. The CDR3 region is CASSFRTGGSTGELFF. The DNA for the CDR3 is TGCGCCAGCAGCTTTCGGACAGGGGGGAGCACCGGGGAGCTGTTTTTT.

The gene calls are TRBV24-1 and TRBJ1-2; 11 bases fit TRBD1. CDR1 and CDR2 (germline): KGHDR, SFDVKD. The CDR3 extends over 17 amino acids. Germline trimming cut 1 base from V and 4 bases from J; bases unmatched to any gene: 7. The CDR3 DNA reads as TGTGCCACCAGTGATTTCCTCGGGACAGGGGGTACCTATGGCTACACCTTC. Protein product: CATSDFLGTGGTYGYTF.

This clonotype was recorded once. The chain uses TRBV2 and TRBJ1-6; D uncertain. Trimming left V 3 bases short and J 15 bases short, with 21 bases between. The CDR3 consists of 15 residues. The V gene's germline CDR1 is SNHLY and CDR2 FYNNEI. In nucleotides, the CDR3 is TGTGCCAGCAGTGAGGCACACTCCGTCTCAACACACCTCCACTTT. Translating gives CASSEAHSVSTHLHF.

This clonotype was seen repeatedly, ten times or more. The chain employs TRBV5-5 and TRBJ1-6, with D tentatively TRBD1 (5 bases). The germline CDR1 and CDR2 sequences are SGHKS and YYEKEE (reference sequence). This CDR3 has 15 residues. Trimming took 4 bases from V and 0 from J, leaving 8 bases between them. The CDR3 DNA sequence: TGTGCCAGCAGCCGGGACGCCTCCTATAATTCACCCCTCCACTTT. Translation gives CASSRDASYNSPLHF. Full variable domain (rest looked up from reference TRBV5-5 and TRBJ1-6): DAGVTQSPTHLIKTRGQQVTLRCSPISGHKSVSWYQQVLGQGPQFIFQYYEKEERGRGNFPDRFSARQFPNYSSELNVNALLLGDSALYLCASSRDASYNSPLHFGNGTRLTVT.

This clonotype was counted many times. The chain joins TRBV27 to TRBJ2-1; D may be TRBD1 (6 bases). V lost 3 bases and J 9 bases, leaving 18 bases between the germline ends. Germline loops: CDR1 MNHEY, CDR2 SMNVEV (reference sequence). There are 15 residues in the CDR3. The CDR3, as DNA: TGTGCCAGCAGTTTGTGGGACACCAGAGATGGTGAGCAGTTCTTC. Protein sequence: CASSLWDTRDGEQFF.

This clonotype was recorded many times. The genes are TRBV6-5 and TRBJ1-4; the D gene is possibly TRBD1 (5 bases). The CDR3 consists of 15 residues. Germline CDR1 is MNHEY and CDR2 is SVGAGI. Trimming left V 0 bases short and J 3 bases short, with 8 bases between. CDR3 in amino acids: CASSYSGVSNEKLFF. The CDR3 DNA follows: TGTGCCAGCAGTTACTCAGGGGTTTCTAATGAAAAACTGTTTTTT.

This clonotype was observed many times. The V and J genes are TRBV20-1 and TRBJ1-1; D is ambiguous. The V gene's germline CDR1 is DFQATT and CDR2 SNEGSKA (reference sequence). The CDR3 runs to 13 residues. Trimming took off 6 bases at V and 4 bases at J, with 15 bases between the two ends. CDR3 DNA: TGCAGTGCCGCCGGGCCCCTCGGCACTGAAGCTTTCTTT. It specifies CSAAGPLGTEAFF.

This clonotype was counted only a few times. The rearrangement links TRBV19 to TRBJ2-2; D remains unclear. CDR1 LNHDA and CDR2 SQIVND come from the germline V gene (reference sequence). There are 14 residues in the CDR3. Trimming left V 3 bases short and J 4 bases short, with 9 bases between. CDR3 sequence (DNA): TGTGCCAGTAGTATTCGGCAGGCCACCGGGGAGCTGTTTTTT. Translated: CASSIRQATGELFF. The variable domain in full, with the rest retrieved from reference TRBV19 and TRBJ2-2, is DGGITQSPKYLFRKEGQNVTLSCEQNLNHDAMYWYRQDPGQGLRLIYYSQIVNDFQKGDIAEGYSVSREKKESFPLTVTSAQKNPTAFYLCASSIRQATGELFFGEGSRLTVL.

This clonotype showed up many times. Sequence at one end of the junction differs from germline and may be a read error. The chain couples TRBV5-4 to TRBJ1-1; weak D call: TRBD1 (5 bases). This CDR3 is built from 16 residues. Germline-derived CDR1 and CDR2 are SGHNT and YYREEE (reference sequence). The CDR3 region has the DNA TGCGCCAGCAGCCAAGCTTTGGGGGTAACGAACACTGAAGCTTTCTTT. As protein: CASSQALGVTNTEAFF.

On this clonotype: A much larger clone lies one base from this, so it may be a read error. The chain carries TRBV5-8 and TRBJ2-2; tentatively, D is TRBD2 (5 bases). The CDR3 is 16 residues long. Germline assignment: CDR1 SGHTS and CDR2 YDEGEE. The CDR3 reads CASSLVEDTQTGELSF. The CDR3 coding sequence is TGTGCCAGCAGCTTAGTTGAAGACACCCAGACCGGGGAGCTGTCTTTT.

This clonotype has a count of ten or more. The chain is built from TRBV6-1 and TRBJ2-7; a possible D gene is TRBD2 (6 bases). Trimming pared 8 bases from V and 4 bases from J, leaving 21 bases between. The CDR3 totals 15 residues. The germline CDR1 and CDR2 sequences are MNHNS and SASEGT. The CDR3: CASSPGGRKGYEQYF. Here the CDR3 DNA reads TGTGCCAGCTCCCCCGGGGGACGGAAGGGATACGAGCAGTACTTC.

The table lists this clonotype with a few counts. The chain carries TRBV15 and TRBJ1-1, with TRBD1 as a possible D gene (5 bases). V was cut by 4 bases and J by 3 bases, with 12 bases left in between. The CDR3 runs to 14 residues. The germline CDR1 and CDR2 sequences are LNHNV and YYDKDF (reference sequence). The DNA for the CDR3 is TGTGCCACCAGCATAGGGGTGATGGACACTGAAGCTTTCTTT. It yields the protein CATSIGVMDTEAFF.

In its sample, this clonotype was seen many times. The chain couples TRBV20-1 to TRBJ1-4; 7 bases agree with TRBD1. V shed 3 bases and J 8 bases; nucleotides not matched to a gene: 6. The CDR3 contains 13 residues. Looked up from germline, CDR1 is DFQATT and CDR2 is SNEGSKA (reference sequence). In nucleotides, the CDR3 is TGCAGTGCTAGTCAAGGGGGCGCGGAAAAACTGTTTTTT. This translates into CSASQGGAEKLFF.

This chain's CDR3 is CASQQGAADGYTF. The CDR3 region has the DNA TGCGCCAGCCAACAGGGGGCGGCTGATGGCTACACCTTC. This chain joins TRBV5-1 and TRBJ1-2; 9 bases agree with TRBD1. The V gene's germline CDR1 is SGHRS and CDR2 YFSETQ. Trimming took 7 bases from V and 6 from J; bases not matched to a gene: 7. The CDR3 totals 13 residues.

The table lists this clonotype with many counts. The rearrangement joins TRBV14 to TRBJ2-7; 9 bases are a match to TRBD2. This CDR3 is built from 17 residues. Trimming at V came to 5 bases and at J to 4 bases, leaving 15 bases not matched to a gene. Germline loops: CDR1 SGHDN, CDR2 FVKESK. The CDR3 DNA is TGTGCCAGCAGCGTCTCCGGGCGGGAGCGGGGGGATTACGAGCAGTACTTC. Translated: CASSVSGRERGDYEQYF.

This clonotype has at least ten counts. The V call is TRBV7-6, the J call TRBJ1-2, with D possibly matching TRBD1 (5 bases). Per the germline V gene, CDR1 is SGHVS and CDR2 is FNYEAQ. V was cut by 8 bases and J by 4 bases, with 17 bases left in between. The CDR3 has 14 amino acids. The CDR3 loop reads CASSHGQGVYGYTF. The CDR3 DNA reads as TGTGCCAGCTCACACGGTCAGGGTGTCTATGGCTACACCTTC. Supplemented by reference TRBV7-6 and TRBJ1-2, the full variable domain reads GAGVSQSPRYKVTKRGQDVALRCDPISGHVSLYWYRQALGQGPEFLTYFNYEAQQDKSGLPNDRFSAERPEGSISTLTIQRTEQRDSAMYRCASSHGQGVYGYTFGSGTRLTVV.

For this clonotype: A read error is the likely source, as a far larger clone sits one nucleotide away. V gene TRBV2 combines with J gene TRBJ2-7; 10 bases match TRBD2. The CDR3 runs 15 residues. V lost 7 bases and J lost 7; bases outside the gene matches: 13. The germline V gene has CDR1 SNHLY and CDR2 FYNNEI. The CDR3 sequence is CASTERSGGANEQYF. The CDR3, as DNA: TGTGCCAGCACCGAGAGGAGCGGGGGGGCGAATGAGCAGTACTTC.